This T cell receptor (beta chain) is drawn from a study of blood T cell repertoires in COVID-19. This clone occurred a few times. Produced via immunoSEQ multiplex PCR; TCRdb's table is partial and in-frame only. The sample lists roughly 240,000 clones, about 84% seen once, with approximately 2% in the top ten. The J segment lost 6 bases and the V segment lost 6 bases, leaving 11 bases of the junction unmatched. The germline V gene has CDR1 MDHEN and CDR2 SYDVKM. The CDR3 extends over 15 amino acids. What was sequenced was PBMCs or T cells enriched from blood (not recorded which). This sequence originates from a woman aged 45-65 years who had recovered from COVID-19. V usage is TRBV28 and J usage is TRBJ1-1, with 9 nucleotides matching TRBD1. The chain's CDR3 is CASSRSGTGRAEAFF. CDR3 nucleotides: TGTGCCAGCAGCCGATCCGGGACAGGGAGGGCTGAAGCTTTCTTT.